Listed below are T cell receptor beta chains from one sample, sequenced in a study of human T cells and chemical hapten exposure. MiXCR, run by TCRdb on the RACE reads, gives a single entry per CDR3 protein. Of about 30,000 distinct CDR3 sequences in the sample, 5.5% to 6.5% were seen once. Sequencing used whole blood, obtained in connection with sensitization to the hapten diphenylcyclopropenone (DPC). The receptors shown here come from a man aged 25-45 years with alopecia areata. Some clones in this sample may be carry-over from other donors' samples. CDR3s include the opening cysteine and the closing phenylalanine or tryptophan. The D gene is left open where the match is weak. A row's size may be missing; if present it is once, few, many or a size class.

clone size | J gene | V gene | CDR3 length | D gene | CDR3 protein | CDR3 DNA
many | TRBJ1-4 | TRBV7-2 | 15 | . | CASSASAGVNEKLFF | TGTGCCAGCAGTGCTAGCGCAGGGGTAAATGAAAAACTGTTTTTT
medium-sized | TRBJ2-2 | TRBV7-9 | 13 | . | CASSLSPPAELFF | TGTGCCAGCAGCTTAAGCCCCCCGGCGGAGCTGTTTTTT
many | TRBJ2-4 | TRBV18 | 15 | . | CASSPPSESKNIQYF | TGTGCCAGCTCACCACCGTCAGAGTCCAAAAACATTCAGTACTTC
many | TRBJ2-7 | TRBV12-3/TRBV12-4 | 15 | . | CASSFGAMAPYEQYF | TGTGCCAGCAGTTTCGGAGCGATGGCCCCCTACGAGCAGTACTTC
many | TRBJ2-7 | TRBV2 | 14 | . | CASRPRGDHYEQYF | TGTGCCAGCAGGCCGAGGGGGGACCACTACGAGCAGTACTTC
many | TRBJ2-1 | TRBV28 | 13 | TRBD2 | CAAGDRPYNEQFF | TGTGCTGCGGGAGACAGACCCTACAATGAGCAGTTCTTC
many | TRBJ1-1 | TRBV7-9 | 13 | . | CASSLTTNTEAFF | TGTGCCAGCAGCTTAACGACGAACACTGAAGCTTTCTTT
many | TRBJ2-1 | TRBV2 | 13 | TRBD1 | CASSVQGGNEQFF | TGTGCCAGCAGTGTACAGGGGGGTAATGAGCAGTTCTTC
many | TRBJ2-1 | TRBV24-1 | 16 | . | CATSESTRAWGNEQFF | TGTGCCACCAGTGAATCGACCCGCGCTTGGGGCAATGAGCAGTTCTTC
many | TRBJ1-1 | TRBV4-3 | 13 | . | CASSQDYSDEAFF | TGCGCCAGCAGCCAAGACTACAGCGACGAAGCTTTCTTT
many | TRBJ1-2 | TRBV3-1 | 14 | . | CASSPGSFNYGYTF | TGTGCCAGCAGCCCCGGGAGCTTTAACTATGGCTACACCTTC
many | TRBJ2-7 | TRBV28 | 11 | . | CASSLRSEQYF | TGTGCCAGCAGTTTACGGAGCGAGCAGTACTTC
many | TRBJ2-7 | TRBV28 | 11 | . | CASGQPLEQYF | TGTGCCAGCGGGCAGCCCCTCGAGCAGTACTTC
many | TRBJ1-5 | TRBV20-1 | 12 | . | CSAMYSNQPQHF | TGCAGCGCAATGTATAGCAATCAGCCCCAGCATTTT
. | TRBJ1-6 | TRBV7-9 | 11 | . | CASSLGSPLHF | TGTGCCAGCAGCTTAGGTTCACCCCTCCACTTT
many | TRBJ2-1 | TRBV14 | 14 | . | CASSHLKRGPRQFF | TGTGCCAGCAGCCATTTAAAAAGGGGACCAAGGCAGTTCTTC
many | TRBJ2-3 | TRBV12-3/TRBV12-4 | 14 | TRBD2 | CASSPGLASDTQYF | TGTGCCAGCAGTCCGGGACTAGCAAGTGATACGCAGTATTTT
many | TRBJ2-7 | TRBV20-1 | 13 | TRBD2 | CSAGTSATYEQYF | TGCAGTGCTGGGACTAGCGCTACCTACGAGCAGTACTTC
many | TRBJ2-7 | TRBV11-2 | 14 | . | CASLLVRGTYEQYF | TGTGCCAGCCTCCTTGTTCGGGGAACCTACGAGCAGTACTTC
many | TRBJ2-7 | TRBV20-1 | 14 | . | CSVTPTETTYEQYF | TGCAGTGTCACACCGACCGAGACAACCTACGAGCAGTACTTC
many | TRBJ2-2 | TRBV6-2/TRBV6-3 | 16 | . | CASSYPAGSNTGELFF | TGTGCCAGCAGTTACCCCGCAGGGTCGAACACCGGGGAGCTGTTTTTT
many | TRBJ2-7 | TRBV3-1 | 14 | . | CASSLPGRSYEQYF | TGTGCCAGCAGCCTTCCAGGGCGCTCCTACGAGCAGTACTTC
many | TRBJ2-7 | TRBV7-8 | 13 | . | CASSLKGGNEQYF | TGTGCCAGCAGCTTGAAAGGGGGAAACGAGCAGTACTTC
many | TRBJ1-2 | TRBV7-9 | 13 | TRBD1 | CASSYGQGDGYTF | TGTGCCAGCAGCTACGGACAGGGCGATGGCTACACCTTC
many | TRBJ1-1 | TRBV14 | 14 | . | CASSQSPELTAAFF | TGTGCCAGCAGCCAATCCCCCGAGCTTACGGCGGCTTTCTTT
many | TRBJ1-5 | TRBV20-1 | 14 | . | CSARDARENQPQHF | TGCAGTGCTAGAGATGCCAGGGAGAATCAGCCCCAGCATTTT